A selection of T cell receptor beta chains follows, all from one sample in a study of CD8 T cells in Susac syndrome. TCRdb re-called the immunoSEQ multiplex PCR reads through MiXCR, storing one row per CDR3 protein. The top ten clones hold about 0.12% of a sample with about 430,000 distinct CDR3 sequences, approximately 85% of them seen once. Sequencing was carried out using CD8+ T cells from PBMCs. The receptors stem from a human donor with multiple sclerosis. Each CDR3 is given without its conserved first and last residue. Fields, in order: V gene, J gene, CDR3 protein.

v_gene: TRBV5-6
j_gene: TRBJ2-6
CDR3aa: ASSSDRAGANVLT

v_gene: TRBV30
j_gene: TRBJ2-1
CDR3aa: AWSPVTTVYNEQF

v_gene: TRBV10-3
j_gene: TRBJ2-2
CDR3aa: AISEPTKDSAGELF

v_gene: TRBV6-5
j_gene: TRBJ2-2
CDR3aa: ASGPGTGELF

v_gene: TRBV5-1
j_gene: TRBJ2-2
CDR3aa: ASRGGPTPPGELF

v_gene: TRBV4-1
j_gene: TRBJ2-7
CDR3aa: ASSQETDSWEQY

v_gene: TRBV2
j_gene: TRBJ1-4
CDR3aa: ASRRGEKLF

v_gene: TRBV5-4
j_gene: TRBJ2-3
CDR3aa: ASSFLTEDREERD

v_gene: TRBV30
j_gene: TRBJ2-2
CDR3aa: AHGTGELF

v_gene: TRBV10-2
j_gene: TRBJ2-7
CDR3aa: ASSESGVSYEQY

v_gene: TRBV30
j_gene: TRBJ2-2
CDR3aa: AWSRGTGWELF

v_gene: TRBV19
j_gene: TRBJ2-5
CDR3aa: ASSMEQAVGETQY

v_gene: TRBV6-4
j_gene: TRBJ2-1
CDR3aa: ASSDSAGGGNEQF

v_gene: TRBV6-6
j_gene: TRBJ2-3
CDR3aa: ASSYYGTDTQY

v_gene: TRBV19
j_gene: TRBJ1-1
CDR3aa: ASNPRGEMNTEAF

v_gene: TRBV27
j_gene: TRBJ2-7
CDR3aa: ASSTTSGAFYEQY

v_gene: TRBV12-3/TRBV12-4
j_gene: TRBJ2-5
CDR3aa: ASRPGDRSLGTQY

v_gene: TRBV12-3/TRBV12-4
j_gene: TRBJ2-5
CDR3aa: ASSLGQGTQY

v_gene: TRBV12-5
j_gene: TRBJ2-7
CDR3aa: ASGLDTGTGVHEQY

v_gene: TRBV29-1
j_gene: TRBJ2-5
CDR3aa: SVLEWQGGQETQY

v_gene: TRBV27
j_gene: TRBJ2-5
CDR3aa: ASSLIGTVLQETQY

v_gene: TRBV6-5
j_gene: TRBJ2-2
CDR3aa: ASSYRAPLLAGPNTGELF

v_gene: TRBV7-9
j_gene: TRBJ2-7
CDR3aa: ASTPGTGSPYEQY

v_gene: TRBV5-6
j_gene: TRBJ2-1
CDR3aa: ASSLAGLSGGNEQF

v_gene: TRBV4-1
j_gene: TRBJ2-1
CDR3aa: ASSQESGGFDEQF

v_gene: TRBV28
j_gene: TRBJ2-1
CDR3aa: ASSLLSSGGSYNEQF

v_gene: TRBV29-1
j_gene: TRBJ2-7
CDR3aa: SVEGAGGNEQY

v_gene: TRBV11-2
j_gene: TRBJ1-2
CDR3aa: ASSSPGLGGVGYT

v_gene: TRBV7-9
j_gene: TRBJ1-1
CDR3aa: ASSPPWAANTEAF

v_gene: TRBV23-1
j_gene: TRBJ1-2
CDR3aa: ASSQSSRGRCVGYT

v_gene: TRBV29-1
j_gene: TRBJ1-2
CDR3aa: SVEAGQGRGYT

v_gene: TRBV2
j_gene: TRBJ2-1
CDR3aa: ASSGREGLTDNEQF

v_gene: TRBV4-1
j_gene: TRBJ2-5
CDR3aa: ASSQRVAGGFEEETQY

v_gene: TRBV27
j_gene: TRBJ2-2
CDR3aa: ASTQSGDTGELF

v_gene: TRBV27
j_gene: TRBJ1-1
CDR3aa: ASSNEGQMNTEAF

v_gene: TRBV11-2
j_gene: TRBJ2-1
CDR3aa: ASSFFGGRDEQF

v_gene: TRBV4-1
j_gene: TRBJ1-5
CDR3aa: ASSQEATGFDQPQH

v_gene: TRBV28
j_gene: TRBJ2-7
CDR3aa: ASSFRVVHEQY

v_gene: TRBV10-2
j_gene: TRBJ1-2
CDR3aa: ASSAGQATYGYT

v_gene: TRBV27
j_gene: TRBJ2-2
CDR3aa: ASSFMNTGELF